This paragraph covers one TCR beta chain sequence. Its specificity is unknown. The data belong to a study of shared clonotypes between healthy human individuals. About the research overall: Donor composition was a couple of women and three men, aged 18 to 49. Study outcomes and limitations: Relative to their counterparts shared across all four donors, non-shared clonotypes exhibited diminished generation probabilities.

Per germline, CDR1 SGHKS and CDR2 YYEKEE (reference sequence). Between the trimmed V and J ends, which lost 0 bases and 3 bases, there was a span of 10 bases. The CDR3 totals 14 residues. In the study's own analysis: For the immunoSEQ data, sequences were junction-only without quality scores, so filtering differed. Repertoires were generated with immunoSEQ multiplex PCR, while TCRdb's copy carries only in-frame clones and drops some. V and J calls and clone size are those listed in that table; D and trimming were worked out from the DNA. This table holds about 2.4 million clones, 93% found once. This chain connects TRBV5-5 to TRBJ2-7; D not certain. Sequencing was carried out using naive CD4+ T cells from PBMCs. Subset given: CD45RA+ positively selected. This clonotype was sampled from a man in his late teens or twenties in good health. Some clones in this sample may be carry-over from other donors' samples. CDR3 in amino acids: CASSLGSRNYEQYF. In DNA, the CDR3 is TGTGCCAGCAGCTTGGGCAGCAGAAACTACGAGCAGTACTTC.